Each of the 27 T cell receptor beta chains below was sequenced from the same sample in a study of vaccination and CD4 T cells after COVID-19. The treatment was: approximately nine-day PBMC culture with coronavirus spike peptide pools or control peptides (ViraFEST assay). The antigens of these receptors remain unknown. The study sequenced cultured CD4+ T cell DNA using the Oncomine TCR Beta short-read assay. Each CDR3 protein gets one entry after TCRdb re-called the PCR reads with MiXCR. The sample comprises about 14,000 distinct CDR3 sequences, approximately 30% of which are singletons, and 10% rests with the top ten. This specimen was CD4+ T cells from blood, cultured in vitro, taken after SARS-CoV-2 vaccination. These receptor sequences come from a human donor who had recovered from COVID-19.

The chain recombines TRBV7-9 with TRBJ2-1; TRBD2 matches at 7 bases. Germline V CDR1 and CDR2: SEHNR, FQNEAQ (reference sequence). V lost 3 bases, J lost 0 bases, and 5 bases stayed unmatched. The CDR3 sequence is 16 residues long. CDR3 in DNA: TGTGCCAGCAGCTTGTGGGAGGGCCTCTCCTACAATGAGCAGTTCTTC. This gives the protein CASSLWEGLSYNEQFF.

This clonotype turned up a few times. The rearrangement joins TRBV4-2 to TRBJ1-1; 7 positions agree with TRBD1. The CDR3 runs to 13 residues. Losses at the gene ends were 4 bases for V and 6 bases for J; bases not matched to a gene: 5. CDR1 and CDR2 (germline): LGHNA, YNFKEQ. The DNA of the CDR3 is TGTGCCAGCAGCCTAACAGGGGCCCCTGAAGCTTTCTTT. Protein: CASSLTGAPEAFF.

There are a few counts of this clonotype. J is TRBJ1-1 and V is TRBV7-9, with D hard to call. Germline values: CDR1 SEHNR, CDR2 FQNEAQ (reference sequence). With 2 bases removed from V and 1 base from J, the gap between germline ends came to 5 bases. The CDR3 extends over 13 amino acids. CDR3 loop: CASSLYPNTEAFF. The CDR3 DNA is TGTGCCAGCAGCTTATACCCGAACACTGAAGCTTTCTTT.

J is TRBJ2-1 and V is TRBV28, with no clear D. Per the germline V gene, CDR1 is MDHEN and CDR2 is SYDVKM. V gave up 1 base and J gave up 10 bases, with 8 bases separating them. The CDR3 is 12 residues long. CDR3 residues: CASSLLAREQFF. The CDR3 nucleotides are TGTGCCAGCAGTTTATTGGCGCGCGAGCAGTTCTTC. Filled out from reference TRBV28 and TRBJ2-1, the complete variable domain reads DVKVTQSSRYLVKRTGEKVFLECVQDMDHENMFWYRQDPGLGLRLIYFSYDVKMKEKGDIPEGYSVSREKKERFSLILESASTNQTSMYLCASSLLAREQFFGPGTRLTVL.

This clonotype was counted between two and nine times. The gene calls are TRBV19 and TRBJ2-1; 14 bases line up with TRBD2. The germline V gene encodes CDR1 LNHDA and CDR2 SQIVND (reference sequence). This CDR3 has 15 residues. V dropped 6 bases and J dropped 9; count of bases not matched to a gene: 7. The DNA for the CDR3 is TGTGCCAGTAGGGCCGGGACTAGCGGGAGCATTGAGCAGTTCTTC. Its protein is CASRAGTSGSIEQFF. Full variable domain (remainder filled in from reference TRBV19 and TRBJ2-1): DGGITQSPKYLFRKEGQNVTLSCEQNLNHDAMYWYRQDPGQGLRLIYYSQIVNDFQKGDIAEGYSVSREKKESFPLTVTSAQKNPTAFYLCASRAGTSGSIEQFFGPGTRLTVL.

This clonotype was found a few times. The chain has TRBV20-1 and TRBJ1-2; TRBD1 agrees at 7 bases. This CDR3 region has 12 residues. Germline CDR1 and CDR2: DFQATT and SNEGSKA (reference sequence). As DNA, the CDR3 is TGCCAAGTCACAGGGGCGAACTATGGCTACACCTTC. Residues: CQVTGANYGYTF.

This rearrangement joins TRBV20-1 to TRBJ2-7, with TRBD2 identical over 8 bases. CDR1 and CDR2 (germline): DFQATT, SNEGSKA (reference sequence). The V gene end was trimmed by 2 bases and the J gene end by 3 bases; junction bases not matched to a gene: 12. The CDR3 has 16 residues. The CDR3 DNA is TGCAGTGCTAGACCTTCAGCGGGAGCAATAATCTACGAGCAGTACTTC. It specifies CSARPSAGAIIYEQYF.

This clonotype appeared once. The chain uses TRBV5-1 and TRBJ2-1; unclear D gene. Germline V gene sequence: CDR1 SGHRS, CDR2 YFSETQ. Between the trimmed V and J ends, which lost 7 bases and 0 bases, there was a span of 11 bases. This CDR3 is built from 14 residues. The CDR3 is CASGPGRSYNEQFF. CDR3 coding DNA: TGCGCCAGCGGACCAGGACGCTCCTACAATGAGCAGTTCTTC.

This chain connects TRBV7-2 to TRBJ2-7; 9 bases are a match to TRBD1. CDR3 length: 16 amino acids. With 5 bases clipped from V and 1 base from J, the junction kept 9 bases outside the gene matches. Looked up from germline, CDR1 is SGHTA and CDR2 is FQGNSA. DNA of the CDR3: TGTGCCAGCAGCAGGACCCCGGGACAGGGATCCTACGAGCAGTACTTC. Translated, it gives CASSRTPGQGSYEQYF.

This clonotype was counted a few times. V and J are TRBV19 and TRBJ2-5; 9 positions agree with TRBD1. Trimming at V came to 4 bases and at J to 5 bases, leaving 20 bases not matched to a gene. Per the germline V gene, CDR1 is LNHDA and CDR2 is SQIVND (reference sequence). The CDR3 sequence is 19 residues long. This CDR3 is CASSTLLNLQGAREETQYF. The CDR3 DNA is TGTGCCAGTAGTACCCTCTTAAATTTACAGGGGGCGAGGGAGGAGACCCAGTACTTC.

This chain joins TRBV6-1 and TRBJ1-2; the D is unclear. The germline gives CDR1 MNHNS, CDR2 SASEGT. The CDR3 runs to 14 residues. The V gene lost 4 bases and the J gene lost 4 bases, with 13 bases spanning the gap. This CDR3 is CASSGGLDGYGYTF. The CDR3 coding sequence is TGTGCCAGCAGTGGGGGTCTTGACGGCTATGGCTACACCTTC.

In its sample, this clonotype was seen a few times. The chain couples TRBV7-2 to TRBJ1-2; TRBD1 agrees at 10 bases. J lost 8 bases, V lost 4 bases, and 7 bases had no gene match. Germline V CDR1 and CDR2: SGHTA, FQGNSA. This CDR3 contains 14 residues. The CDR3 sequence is CASSSQGQGKGYTF. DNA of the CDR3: TGTGCCAGCAGCTCCCAGGGACAGGGGAAGGGCTACACCTTC.

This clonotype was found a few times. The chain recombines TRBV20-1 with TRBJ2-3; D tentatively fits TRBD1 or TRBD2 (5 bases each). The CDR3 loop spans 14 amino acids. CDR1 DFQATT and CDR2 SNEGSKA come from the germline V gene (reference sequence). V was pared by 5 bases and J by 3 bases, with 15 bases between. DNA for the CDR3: TGCAGTGCTCCGGGACCCGGCAAAACAGATACGCAGTATTTT. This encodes CSAPGPGKTDTQYF.

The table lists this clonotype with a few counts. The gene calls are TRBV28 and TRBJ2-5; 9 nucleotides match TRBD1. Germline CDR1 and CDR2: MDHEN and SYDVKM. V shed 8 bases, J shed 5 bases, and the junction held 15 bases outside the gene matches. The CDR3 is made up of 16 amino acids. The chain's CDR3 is CASGTGGAVALETQYF. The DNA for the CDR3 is TGTGCCAGCGGTACAGGGGGCGCGGTAGCGTTGGAGACCCAGTACTTC.

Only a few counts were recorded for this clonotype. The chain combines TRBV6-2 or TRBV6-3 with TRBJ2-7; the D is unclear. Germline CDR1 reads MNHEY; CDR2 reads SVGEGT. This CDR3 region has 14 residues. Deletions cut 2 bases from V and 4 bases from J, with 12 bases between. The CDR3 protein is CASSYPQFRYEQYF. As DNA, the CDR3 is TGTGCCAGCAGTTACCCTCAATTCCGATACGAGCAGTACTTC.

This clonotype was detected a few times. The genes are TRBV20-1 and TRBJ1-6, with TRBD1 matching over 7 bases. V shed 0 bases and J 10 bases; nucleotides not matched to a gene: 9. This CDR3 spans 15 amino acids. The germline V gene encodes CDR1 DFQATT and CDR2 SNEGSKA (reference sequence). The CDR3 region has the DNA TGCAGTGCTAGAGATCCCGCAGGGGGAAAATCACCCCTCCACTTT. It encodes CSARDPAGGKSPLHF.

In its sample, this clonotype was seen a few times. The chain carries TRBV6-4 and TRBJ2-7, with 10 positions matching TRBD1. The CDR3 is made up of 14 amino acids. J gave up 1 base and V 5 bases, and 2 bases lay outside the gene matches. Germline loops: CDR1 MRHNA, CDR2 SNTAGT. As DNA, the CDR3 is TGTGCCAGCAGTACGGGACAGGGGTCCTACGAGCAGTACTTC. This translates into CASSTGQGSYEQYF.

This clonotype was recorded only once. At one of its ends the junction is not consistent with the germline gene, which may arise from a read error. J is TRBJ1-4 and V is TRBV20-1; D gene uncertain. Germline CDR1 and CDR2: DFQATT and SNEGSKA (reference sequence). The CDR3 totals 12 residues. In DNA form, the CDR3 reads TGCAGTGCTACCCTAAATGACCGTTTTATCGTTTTT. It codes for CSATLNDRFIVF.

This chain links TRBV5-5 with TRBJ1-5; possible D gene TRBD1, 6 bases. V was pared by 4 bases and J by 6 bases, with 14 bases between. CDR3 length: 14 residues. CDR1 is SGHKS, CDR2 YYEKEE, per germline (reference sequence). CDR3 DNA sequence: TGTGCCAGCAGCAGGGGGGGGGCAGGTCAGCCCCAGCATTTT. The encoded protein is CASSRGGAGQPQHF. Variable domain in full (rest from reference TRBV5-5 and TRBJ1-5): DAGVTQSPTHLIKTRGQQVTLRCSPISGHKSVSWYQQVLGQGPQFIFQYYEKEERGRGNFPDRFSARQFPNYSSELNVNALLLGDSALYLCASSRGGAGQPQHFGDGTRLSIL.

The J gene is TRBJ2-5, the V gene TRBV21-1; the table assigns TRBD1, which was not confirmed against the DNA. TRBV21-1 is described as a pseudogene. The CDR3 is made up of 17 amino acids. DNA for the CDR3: TGTGCCAGCAGCAAAGCGCTAGGGACAGCAAATGGGGAGACCCAGTACTTC. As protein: CASSKALGTANGETQYF.

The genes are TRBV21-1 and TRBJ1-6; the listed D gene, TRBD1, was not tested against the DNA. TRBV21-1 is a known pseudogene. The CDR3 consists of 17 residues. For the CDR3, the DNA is TGTGCCAGCCCTAGTGGAGGGGGAAGCTCCTATAATTCACCCCTCCACTTT. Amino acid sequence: CASPSGGGSSYNSPLHF.

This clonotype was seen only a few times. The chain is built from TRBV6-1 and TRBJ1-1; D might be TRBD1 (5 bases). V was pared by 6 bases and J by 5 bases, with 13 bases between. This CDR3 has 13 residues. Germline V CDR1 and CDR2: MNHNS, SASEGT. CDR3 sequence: CASRRGTGTEAFF. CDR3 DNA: TGTGCCAGCAGACGAGGGACGGGGACTGAAGCTTTCTTT.

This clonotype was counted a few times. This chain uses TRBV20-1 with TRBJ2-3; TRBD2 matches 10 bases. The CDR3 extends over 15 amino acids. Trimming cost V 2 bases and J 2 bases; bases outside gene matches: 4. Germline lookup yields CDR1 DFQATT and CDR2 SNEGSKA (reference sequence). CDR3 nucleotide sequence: TGCAGTGCTAGAAGAGGACTAGCGGACACAGATACGCAGTATTTT. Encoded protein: CSARRGLADTDTQYF.

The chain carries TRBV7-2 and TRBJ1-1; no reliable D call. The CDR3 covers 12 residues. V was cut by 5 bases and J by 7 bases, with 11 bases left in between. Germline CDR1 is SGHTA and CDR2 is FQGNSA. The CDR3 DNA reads TGTGCCAGCAGCCAGTTTGGGGTTGAAGCTTTCTTT. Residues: CASSQFGVEAFF. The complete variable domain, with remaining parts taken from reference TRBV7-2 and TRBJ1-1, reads GAGVSQSPSNKVTEKGKDVELRCDPISGHTALYWYRQSLGQGLEFLIYFQGNSAPDKSGLPSDRFSAERTGGSVSTLTIQRTQQEDSAVYLCASSQFGVEAFFGQGTRLTVV.

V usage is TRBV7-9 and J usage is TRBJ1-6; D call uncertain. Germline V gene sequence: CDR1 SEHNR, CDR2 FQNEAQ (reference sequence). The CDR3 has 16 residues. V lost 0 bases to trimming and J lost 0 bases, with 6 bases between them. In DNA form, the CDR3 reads TGTGCCAGCAGCTTAGCCCGGAGCTCCTATAATTCACCCCTCCACTTT. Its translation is CASSLARSSYNSPLHF.

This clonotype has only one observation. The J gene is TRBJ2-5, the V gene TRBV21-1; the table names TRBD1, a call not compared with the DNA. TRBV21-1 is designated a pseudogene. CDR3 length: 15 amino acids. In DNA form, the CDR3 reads TGTGCCAGCAGCTCACCGGGACGGACAAAAGAGACCCAGTACTTC. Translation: CASSSPGRTKETQYF.

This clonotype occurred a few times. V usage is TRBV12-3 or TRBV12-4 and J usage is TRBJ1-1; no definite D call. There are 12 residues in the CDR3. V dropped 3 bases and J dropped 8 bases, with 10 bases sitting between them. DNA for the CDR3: TGTGCCAGCAGTTTGTGGGCCCGAGAAGCTTTCTTT. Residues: CASSLWAREAFF.